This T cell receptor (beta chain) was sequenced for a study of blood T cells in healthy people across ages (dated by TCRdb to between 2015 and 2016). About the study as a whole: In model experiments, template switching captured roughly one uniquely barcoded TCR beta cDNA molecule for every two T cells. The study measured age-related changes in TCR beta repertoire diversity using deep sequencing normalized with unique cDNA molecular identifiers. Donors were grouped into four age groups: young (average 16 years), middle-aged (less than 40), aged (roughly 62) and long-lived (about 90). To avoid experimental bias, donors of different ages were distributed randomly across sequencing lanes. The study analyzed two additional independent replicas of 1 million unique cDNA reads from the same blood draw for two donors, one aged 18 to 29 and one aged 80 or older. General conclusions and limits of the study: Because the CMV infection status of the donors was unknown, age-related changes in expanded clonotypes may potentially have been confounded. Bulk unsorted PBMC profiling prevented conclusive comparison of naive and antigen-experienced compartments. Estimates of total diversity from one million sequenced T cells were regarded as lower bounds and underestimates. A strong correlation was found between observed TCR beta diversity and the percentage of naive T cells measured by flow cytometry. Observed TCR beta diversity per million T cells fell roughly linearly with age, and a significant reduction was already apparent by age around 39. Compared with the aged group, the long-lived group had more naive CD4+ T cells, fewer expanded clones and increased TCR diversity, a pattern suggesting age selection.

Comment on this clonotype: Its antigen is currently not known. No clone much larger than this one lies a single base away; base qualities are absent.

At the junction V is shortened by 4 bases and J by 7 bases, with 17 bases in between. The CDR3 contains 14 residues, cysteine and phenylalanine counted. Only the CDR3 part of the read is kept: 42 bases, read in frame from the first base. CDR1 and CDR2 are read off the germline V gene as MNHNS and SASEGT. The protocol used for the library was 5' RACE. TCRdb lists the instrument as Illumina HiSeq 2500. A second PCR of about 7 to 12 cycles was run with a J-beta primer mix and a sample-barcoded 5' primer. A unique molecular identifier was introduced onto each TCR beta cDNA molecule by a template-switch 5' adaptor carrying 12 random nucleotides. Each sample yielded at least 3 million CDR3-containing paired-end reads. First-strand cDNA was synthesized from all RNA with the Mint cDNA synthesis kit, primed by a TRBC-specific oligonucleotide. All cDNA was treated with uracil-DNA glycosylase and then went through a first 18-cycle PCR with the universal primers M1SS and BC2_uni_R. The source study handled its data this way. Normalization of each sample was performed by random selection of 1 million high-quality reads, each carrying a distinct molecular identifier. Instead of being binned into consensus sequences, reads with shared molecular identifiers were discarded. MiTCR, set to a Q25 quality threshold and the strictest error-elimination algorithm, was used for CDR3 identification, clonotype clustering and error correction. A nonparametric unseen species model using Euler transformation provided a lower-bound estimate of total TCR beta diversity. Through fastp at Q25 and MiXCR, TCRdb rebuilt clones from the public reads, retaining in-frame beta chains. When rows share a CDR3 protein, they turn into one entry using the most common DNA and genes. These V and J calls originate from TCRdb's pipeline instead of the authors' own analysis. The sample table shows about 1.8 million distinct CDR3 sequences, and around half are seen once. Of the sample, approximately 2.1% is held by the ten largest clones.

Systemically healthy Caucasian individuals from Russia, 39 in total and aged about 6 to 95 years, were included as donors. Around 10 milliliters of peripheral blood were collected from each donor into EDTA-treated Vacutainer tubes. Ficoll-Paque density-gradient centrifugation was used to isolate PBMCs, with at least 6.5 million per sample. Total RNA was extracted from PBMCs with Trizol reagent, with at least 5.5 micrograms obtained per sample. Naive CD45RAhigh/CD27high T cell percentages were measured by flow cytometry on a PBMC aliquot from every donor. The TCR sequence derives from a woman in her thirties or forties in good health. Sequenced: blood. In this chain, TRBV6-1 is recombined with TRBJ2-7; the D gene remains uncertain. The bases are TGTGCCAGCAGTGTACATACTGGGTACAATGAGCAGTACTTC. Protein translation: CASSVHTGYNEQYF.